This is a list of T cell receptor beta chains from one sample in a study of blood T cell repertoires in COVID-19. Libraries were prepared by immunoSEQ multiplex PCR; TCRdb keeps only in-frame clonotypes and omits some of them. Of 250,000 or so clones listed, around 87% are singletons. Source material: peripheral blood. The receptors shown here come from a woman in her thirties or forties who had recovered from COVID-19. The CDR3 runs from the conserved cysteine through the conserved F or W. Each record gives: J gene, V gene, CDR3 length, CDR3 protein.

TRBJ2-5 | TRBV12-3/TRBV12-4 | 13 | CASSRQVQETQYF
TRBJ2-1 | TRBV30 | 12 | CAWDRVWNEQFF
TRBJ2-7 | TRBV7-2 | 14 | CASSLEGAAYEQYF
TRBJ1-3 | TRBV4-3 | 15 | CASSSLREGGNTIYF
TRBJ1-6 | TRBV5-1 | 15 | CASSLSGGRNSPLHF
TRBJ1-5 | TRBV6-1 | 13 | CASSETGNQPQHF
TRBJ1-1 | TRBV6-5 | 14 | CASSPQEGATEAFF
TRBJ1-2 | TRBV11-2 | 16 | CASSLSRDRPNYGYTF
TRBJ1-4 | TRBV27 | 14 | CASSFRDRGRKLFF
TRBJ1-1 | TRBV4-1 | 14 | CASSLSGGGTEAFF
TRBJ1-1 | TRBV18 | 13 | CASSPGANTEAFF
TRBJ1-4 | TRBV5-4 | 15 | CASSLGYRANEKLFF
TRBJ2-5 | TRBV9 | 15 | CASSVVPGGPETQYF
TRBJ2-5 | TRBV5-1 | 17 | CASSLGPDRVGQETQYF
TRBJ2-2 | TRBV4-3 | 18 | CASSQEVAGAANTGELFF
TRBJ2-5 | TRBV21-1 | 18 | CASSRGTCREEWQETQYF
TRBJ1-6 | TRBV5-6 | 15 | CASSLGAQGNSPLHF
TRBJ1-5 | TRBV2 | 17 | CASSEARGGWSNQPQHF
TRBJ1-6 | TRBV3-1/TRBV3-2 | 15 | CASSARDRYNSPLHF
TRBJ2-7 | TRBV5-1 | 12 | CASSLSEYEQYF
TRBJ2-2 | TRBV19 | 16 | CASSIRTGANTGELFF
TRBJ2-7 | TRBV27 | 15 | CASSLVEGLTYEQYF
TRBJ2-3 | TRBV4-2 | 16 | CASSLSSGGDTDTQYF
TRBJ2-6 | TRBV27 | 16 | CASSPLGTAGANVLTF
TRBJ2-2 | TRBV9 | 17 | CASSFRLAGVNTGELFF
TRBJ2-7 | TRBV5-1 | 14 | CASSKGQGDNEQYF
TRBJ2-2 | TRBV6-5 | 16 | CASSYSAGEWSGELFF
TRBJ2-1 | TRBV10-3 | 14 | CAISEGGGYNEQFF
TRBJ1-1 | TRBV5-1 | 16 | CASSLGAGAVNTEAFF
TRBJ2-3 | TRBV30 | 15 | CAWSVLAGGGDTQYF
TRBJ1-2 | TRBV3-1/TRBV3-2 | 15 | CASSQEGAGENGYTF
TRBJ1-3 | TRBV12-5 | 15 | CASGLGQGPGNTIYF
TRBJ1-5 | TRBV6-5 | 15 | CASTLRTGSNQPQHF
TRBJ2-6 | TRBV5-1 | 18 | CASSLTHGESSGANVLTF
TRBJ2-1 | TRBV9 | 15 | CASSSWGGPKNEQFF
TRBJ2-1 | TRBV6-5 | 13 | CASHRDSYNEQFF
TRBJ2-3 | TRBV5-1 | 13 | CASSIQGTDTQYF
TRBJ2-3 | TRBV20-1 | 12 | CSASPMTDTQYF
TRBJ2-5 | TRBV6-2/TRBV6-3 | 19 | CASSSLGGLAGGPWETQYF
TRBJ2-7 | TRBV2 | 16 | CASRLIGQAYSYEQYF
TRBJ2-1 | TRBV3-1/TRBV3-2 | 18 | CASSQDLTVLGATNEQFF
TRBJ1-2 | TRBV27 | 12 | CASSLSGTAYTF
TRBJ2-2 | TRBV6-6 | 16 | CASRPGQGGNTGELFF
TRBJ1-5 | TRBV15 | 16 | CATSPTLSGGTQPQHF
TRBJ1-6 | TRBV5-1 | 15 | CASSLDLGWNSPLHF
TRBJ1-2 | TRBV27 | 14 | CASRRGGPNYGYTF
TRBJ2-5 | TRBV9 | 15 | CASSVGAGTVETQYF
TRBJ1-1 | TRBV10-3 | 13 | CAISTPRQIEAFF